One sample yielded the 20 T cell receptor beta chains listed below, sequenced in a study of low-dose radiotherapy and immunotherapy resistance in tumors. Gene-specific TRAV and TRBV primers were used for first-strand cDNA, covering alpha and beta chains. For amplifying TCRs, the PCR ran for around 20 cycles with Phusion, which was used together with a constant-region primer and the adapter on the V primers. TCRdb re-derived calls from the reads in MiXCR, one entry per CDR3 protein. The profile covers 65,000 to 85,000 distinct CDR3 sequences, with about a sixth appearing a single time and roughly 1.5% taken by the ten largest. Regarding time point: after trial treatment. Documented treatment: LDRT plus nivolumab, ipilimumab, low-dose cyclophosphamide and aspirin (RACIN trial). The starting material was PBMCs, obtained after low-dose radiotherapy plus immunotherapy. Source of these receptors: a male donor with prostate cancer.

There are many counts of this clonotype. CDR3 sequence: CASSTANYGYTF. In DNA, the CDR3 is TGTGCCAGCAGCACTGCTAACTATGGCTACACCTTC. The chain has TRBV28 and TRBJ1-2; D not resolved. Germline loops: CDR1 MDHEN, CDR2 SYDVKM. V lost 6 bases to trimming and J lost 0 bases, with 5 bases between them. The CDR3 extends over 12 amino acids.

This clonotype was counted many times. This rearrangement joins TRBV27 to TRBJ2-6, with 7 nucleotides matching TRBD1. Trimming at V came to 5 bases and at J to 0 bases, leaving 7 bases not matched to a gene. CDR3 length: 17 amino acids. Looked up from germline, CDR1 is MNHEY and CDR2 is SMNVEV (reference sequence). The CDR3 protein is CASSPGQFTSGANVLTF. The DNA for the CDR3 is TGTGCCAGCAGTCCGGGACAGTTCACCTCTGGGGCCAACGTCCTGACTTTC. Drawing the rest from reference TRBV27 and TRBJ2-6, the complete variable domain is EAQVTQNPRYLITVTGKKLTVTCSQNMNHEYMSWYRQDPGLGLRQIYYSMNVEVTDKGDVPEGYKVSRKEKRNFPLILESPSPNQTSLYFCASSPGQFTSGANVLTFGAGSRLTVL.

For this clonotype: This sequence is one base from a far larger clone and is likely a read error. This sequence joins TRBV5-3 and TRBJ2-7; D is unresolved. TRBV5-3 is an ORF, and what it does is uncertain. This CDR3 has 13 amino acids. Between the trimmed V and J ends, which lost 10 bases and 1 base, there was a span of 15 bases. The CDR3, as DNA: TGTGCCGGCAGCTTCAACCCATCCTACGAGCAGTACTTC. As protein: CAGSFNPSYEQYF.

The sample holds many counts of this clonotype. The rearrangement links TRBV6-2 or TRBV6-3 to TRBJ1-1; no firm D call. The CDR3 loop spans 14 amino acids. Between the trimmed V and J ends, which lost 2 bases and 8 bases, there was a span of 15 bases. The germline CDR1 and CDR2 sequences are MNHEY and SVGEGT. This chain's CDR3 is CASSYRLLRNEAFF. The CDR3 DNA sequence: TGTGCCAGCAGTTACCGCTTACTACGGAACGAAGCTTTCTTT.

This clonotype was counted many times. The V and J genes are TRBV20-1 and TRBJ2-3, with 9 bases matching TRBD2. Trimming cost V 2 bases and J 2 bases; bases outside gene matches: 8. Germline-derived CDR1 and CDR2 are DFQATT and SNEGSKA (reference sequence). The CDR3 loop spans 16 amino acids. This chain's CDR3 is CSARPIAGEATDTQYF. CDR3 coding DNA: TGCAGTGCTAGACCTATAGCGGGAGAGGCCACAGATACGCAGTATTTT.

About this clonotype: A read error likely explains this, since a far larger clone differs by one base. V is TRBV4-1 and J is TRBJ2-1; D is ambiguous. The ends were cut back, 1 base at V and 10 bases at J, with 17 bases in the middle. The germline gives CDR1 MGHRA, CDR2 YSYEKL. The CDR3 extends over 15 amino acids. The CDR3 is CASSQGYSGGDEQFF. The CDR3 DNA reads TGCGCCAGCAGCCAAGGTTACTCCGGCGGCGACGAGCAGTTCTTC.

This clonotype has ten or more counts. The CDR3 reads CASSPMGQPYEQYF. CDR3 nucleotides: TGCGCCAGCAGCCCTATGGGACAGCCCTACGAGCAGTACTTC. The rearrangement links TRBV4-1 to TRBJ2-7; 7 bases match TRBD1. Germline CDR1 is MGHRA and CDR2 is YSYEKL. CDR3 length: 14 amino acids. V lost 4 bases, J lost 2 bases, and 5 bases stayed unmatched.

Many counts were recorded for this clonotype. J is TRBJ2-5 and V is TRBV20-1; D perhaps matches TRBD1 (8 bases). Germline V lookup: CDR1 DFQATT, CDR2 SNEGSKA (reference sequence). There are 15 residues in the CDR3. The V and J ends lost 4 bases and 4 bases respectively, with 19 bases between them. The DNA of the CDR3 is TGCAGTGCTAACCCTCGGACAGGGAGGGGAGAGACCCAGTACTTC. It yields the protein CSANPRTGRGETQYF.

This clonotype was seen more than once but under ten times. This rearrangement joins TRBV7-2 to TRBJ1-2, with TRBD1 as a possible D gene (6 bases). The CDR3 covers 15 residues. Germline-derived CDR1 and CDR2 are SGHTA and FQGNSA. Trimming pared 2 bases from V and 4 bases from J, leaving 14 bases between. The CDR3 region is CASSLFRGSGYGYTF. CDR3 sequence (DNA): TGTGCCAGCAGCTTATTCAGGGGTTCTGGCTATGGCTACACCTTC.

This clonotype was recorded at least ten times. The V and J genes are TRBV4-1 and TRBJ2-7, with 11 bases fitting TRBD1. Germline CDR1 and CDR2: MGHRA and YSYEKL. The V segment lost 3 bases and the J segment 2 bases; nucleotides outside the gene matches: 3. This CDR3 is 15 amino acids long. CDR3 sequence (DNA): TGCGCCAGCAGCCACATGGACAGGGGGCCCTACGAGCAGTACTTC. Amino acid sequence: CASSHMDRGPYEQYF.

Ten or more counts support this clonotype. V is TRBV7-2 and J is TRBJ2-4; 14 bases are a match to TRBD2. CDR1 is SGHTA and CDR2 is FQGNSA in the germline V gene. V dropped 5 bases and J dropped 0; count of bases not matched to a gene: 3. The CDR3 is 17 residues long. The CDR3, as DNA: TGTGCCAGCAGCGGACTAGCGGGAGGACTAGCCAAAAACATTCAGTACTTC. It yields the protein CASSGLAGGLAKNIQYF.

This clonotype was counted a few times. V and J are TRBV20-1 and TRBJ2-4; 7 positions match TRBD1. V was clipped by 5 bases and J by 7 bases; unmatched bases: 8. The CDR3 spans 13 residues. Germline V gene sequence: CDR1 DFQATT, CDR2 SNEGSKA (reference sequence). The CDR3 DNA sequence: TGCAGTGCTGGTACAGGGGCTCGGAACATTCAGTACTTC. This encodes CSAGTGARNIQYF.

The table lists this clonotype with many counts. The chain combines TRBV6-2 or TRBV6-3 with TRBJ2-2; D is ambiguous. From germline, CDR1 is MNHEY and CDR2 SVGEGT. The CDR3 totals 15 residues. The V end was cut by 5 bases, the J end by 4 bases, with 14 bases between. CDR3 sequence (DNA): TGTGCCAGCAGTCGAGACATGACCGGCACCGGGGAGCTGTTTTTT. This codes for CASSRDMTGTGELFF.

This clonotype showed up many times. This chain links TRBV10-2 with TRBJ2-2; D gene unclear. Trimming left V 2 bases short and J 1 base short, with 5 bases between. The CDR3 totals 14 residues. From germline, CDR1 is WSHSY and CDR2 SAAADI. The CDR3 loop reads CASSEEWNTGELFF. The CDR3 bases are TGCGCCAGCAGTGAGGAGTGGAACACCGGGGAGCTGTTTTTT.

This clonotype was observed at least ten times. The chain couples TRBV19 to TRBJ2-1, with TRBD2 matching 7 bases. Germline CDR1 reads LNHDA; CDR2 reads SQIVND (reference sequence). The CDR3 runs to 16 residues. V shed 7 bases and J 0 bases; nucleotides not matched to a gene: 9. The CDR3 sequence: CASTPTGGNSYNEQFF. In DNA form, the CDR3 reads TGTGCCAGTACTCCCACCGGGGGGAACTCCTACAATGAGCAGTTCTTC.

This clonotype was picked up many times. This sequence joins TRBV20-1 and TRBJ2-7, with TRBD2 matching over 7 bases. Trimming removed 1 base from V and 6 bases from J; junction bases left unmatched: 9. CDR1 and CDR2 (germline): DFQATT, SNEGSKA (reference sequence). CDR3 length equals 14 residues. The DNA of the CDR3 is TGCAGTGCTAGAGTCCCGGGACCGGGAGGCGAGCAGTACTTC. Residues: CSARVPGPGGEQYF.

This clonotype was recorded at least ten times. The chain has TRBV2 and TRBJ2-3, with TRBD2 identical over 7 bases. The V segment lost 8 bases and the J segment 0 bases; nucleotides outside the gene matches: 8. The germline CDR1 and CDR2 sequences are SNHLY and FYNNEI. This CDR3 comprises 15 residues. The CDR3 bases are TGTGCCAGCCTAAAGGGAGCGGGGAGCACAGATACGCAGTATTTT. Its translation is CASLKGAGSTDTQYF.

This clonotype has ten or more counts. The chain joins TRBV5-4 to TRBJ1-6; unclear D gene. CDR1 and CDR2 from the germline V gene are SGHNT and YYREEE (reference sequence). Trimming shortened V by 0 bases and J by 0 bases, and 10 bases separated the two germline ends. The CDR3 runs to 17 residues. CDR3 sequence reads: CASSLVTKSSYNSPLHF. In DNA, the CDR3 is TGTGCCAGCAGCTTGGTCACTAAGAGCTCCTATAATTCACCCCTCCACTTT.

This clonotype has only a few counts. This chain links TRBV7-2 with TRBJ2-3; D might be TRBD1 (5 bases). Germline CDR1 and CDR2: SGHTA and FQGNSA. This CDR3 has 13 amino acids. Trimming left V 2 bases short and J 6 bases short, with 9 bases between. The CDR3 DNA sequence: TGTGCCAGCAGCTTAATCTCAGGGGATACGCAGTATTTT. Translating gives CASSLISGDTQYF. The full variable domain, rest sourced from reference TRBV7-2 and TRBJ2-3, is GAGVSQSPSNKVTEKGKDVELRCDPISGHTALYWYRQSLGQGLEFLIYFQGNSAPDKSGLPSDRFSAERTGGSVSTLTIQRTQQEDSAVYLCASSLISGDTQYFGPGTRLTVL.

This clonotype was counted at least ten times. The genes are TRBV27 and TRBJ2-3, with D perhaps matching TRBD2 (6 bases). Germline values: CDR1 MNHEY, CDR2 SMNVEV (reference sequence). V gave up 8 bases and J gave up 1 base, with 13 bases separating them. The CDR3 runs to 14 residues. The CDR3 region is CASARWGGTDTQYF. The CDR3 DNA is TGTGCCAGCGCCCGTTGGGGGGGCACAGATACGCAGTATTTT.